Listed below are T cell receptor beta chains from one sample, sequenced in a study of response to subunit inactivated influenza vaccine. One entry per CDR3 protein, called by TCRdb with MiXCR from the RT-PCR reads. The profile shows about 650,000 distinct CDR3 sequences, approximately 14% of them singletons. This material consisted of PBMCs from blood, taken about 11 days after vaccination. These receptors all stem from a man over 45 who received an inactivated influenza vaccine. Both conserved end residues are part of each CDR3. A D gene is named only where the DNA matches it firmly. Clone size is given for some rows only: seen once, a few or many times, or a class if the clone is expanded.

abundance	j_gene	d_gene	v_gene	CDR3aa	CDR3nt
.	TRBJ1-3	TRBD1	TRBV5-1	CASSPRTGGNTIYF	TGCGCCAGCAGCCCACGGACAGGTGGAAACACCATATATTTT
many	TRBJ2-5	.	TRBV10-2	CASSEFLLQETQYF	TGCGCCAGCAGTGAGTTCCTCCTCCAAGAGACCCAGTACTTC
few	TRBJ1-1	.	TRBV20-1	CSGAQGLNTEAFF	TGCAGTGGGGCACAGGGCTTGAACACTGAAGCTTTCTTT
.	TRBJ2-3	TRBD2	TRBV20-1	CSARDGAGVTDTQYF	TGCAGTGCTAGAGATGGGGCGGGAGTAACAGATACGCAGTATTTT
.	TRBJ2-2	.	TRBV7-6	CAIGGLNTGELFF	TGTGCTATAGGGGGGCTGAACACCGGGGAGCTGTTTTTT
few	TRBJ2-1	TRBD2	TRBV10-3	CAISETTSYKNYNEQFF	TGTGCCATCAGTGAGACGACTAGCTATAAGAACTACAATGAGCAGTTCTTC
few	TRBJ2-2	TRBD1	TRBV5-5	CASSIAGTGDTGELFF	TGTGCCAGCAGCATCGCCGGGACAGGGGACACCGGGGAGCTGTTTTTT
few	TRBJ2-7	.	TRBV20-1	CSAGGRDYEQYF	TGCAGTGCTGGAGGACGGGACTACGAGCAGTACTTC
few	TRBJ2-3	.	TRBV3-1	CASSKASDTQYF	TGTGCCAGCAGCAAAGCGTCAGATACGCAGTATTTT
.	TRBJ2-7	.	TRBV28	CASRPGPISSYEQYF	TGTGCCAGCAGACCCGGACCAATCAGCTCCTACGAGCAGTACTTC
.	TRBJ2-7	.	TRBV28	CATTSSSYEQYF	TGTGCCACAACGAGCAGCTCCTACGAGCAGTACTTC
few	TRBJ1-5	.	TRBV30	CAWSSAGTSQPQHF	TGTGCCTGGAGTAGCGCAGGGACGAGCCAGCCCCAGCATTTT
.	TRBJ2-3	.	TRBV7-2	CASSLSSQADTQYF	TGTGCCAGCAGCTTATCGTCCCAGGCAGATACGCAGTATTTT
few	TRBJ2-2	.	TRBV20-1	CSARGTANTGELFF	TGCAGTGCTAGAGGGACAGCGAACACCGGGGAGCTGTTTTTT
.	TRBJ2-2	TRBD1	TRBV9	CASGPGQSNTGELFF	TGTGCCAGCGGCCCGGGACAGTCGAACACCGGGGAGCTGTTTTTT
few	TRBJ1-1	.	TRBV6-2/TRBV6-3	CASSQTYEALNTEAFF	TGTGCCAGCAGCCAAACGTACGAAGCTCTGAACACTGAAGCTTTCTTT
few	TRBJ2-7	TRBD1	TRBV5-1	CASSLFSGQAAYEQYF	TGCGCCAGCAGCTTGTTTTCGGGACAGGCCGCCTACGAGCAGTACTTC
.	TRBJ1-2	.	TRBV7-9	CASSLRGGMDYGYTF	TGTGCCAGCAGCCTACGGGGGGGTATGGACTATGGCTACACCTTC
.	TRBJ1-6	.	TRBV18	CASSTPAGGVPNSPLHF	TGTGCCAGCTCAACCCCCGCAGGTGGGGTGCCCAATTCACCCCTCCACTTT
.	TRBJ1-6	.	TRBV19	CASSSAGTRDYNSPLHF	TGTGCCAGTAGCTCGGCGGGCACGAGAGACTATAATTCACCCCTCCACTTT
.	TRBJ2-3	TRBD2	TRBV9	CASSVAAGGLADTQYF	TGTGCCAGCAGCGTAGCTGCGGGAGGGCTGGCAGATACGCAGTATTTT
.	TRBJ2-1	TRBD1	TRBV7-2	CASSLGGTGHYNEQFF	TGTGCCAGCAGCTTAGGGGGGACAGGTCATTACAATGAGCAGTTCTTC
.	TRBJ2-2	.	TRBV4-3	CASSQDLFATDTGELFF	TGCGCCAGCAGCCAAGATCTATTCGCGACAGACACCGGGGAGCTGTTTTTT
many	TRBJ2-2	.	TRBV5-1	CASSALPQDGTGELFF	TGCGCCAGCAGCGCCCTCCCCCAGGACGGCACCGGGGAGCTGTTTTTT
few	TRBJ2-5	TRBD2	TRBV7-2	CASSLLAAETQYF	TGTGCCAGCAGCCTTCTAGCGGCGGAGACCCAGTACTTC
few	TRBJ2-1	TRBD2	TRBV3-1	CASSRRTSVYGDEQFF	TGTGCCAGCAGCCGCCGGACTAGCGTCTATGGGGATGAGCAGTTCTTC
.	TRBJ2-1	TRBD2	TRBV19	CASSIVRTSGRNEQFF	TGTGCCAGTAGTATAGTGAGGACTAGCGGGAGGAATGAGCAGTTCTTC
many	TRBJ1-5	.	TRBV12-5	CASGPGRRNQPQHF	TGTGCTAGTGGCCCCGGACGACGCAATCAGCCCCAGCATTTT
few	TRBJ2-1	TRBD2	TRBV10-3	CAGSGRGNEQFF	TGTGCCGGCAGCGGGAGGGGAAATGAGCAGTTCTTC
few	TRBJ2-3	.	TRBV20-1	CSASYEYSTDTQYF	TGCAGTGCTAGCTATGAATACAGCACAGATACGCAGTATTTT
many	TRBJ2-7	TRBD1	TRBV12-3/TRBV12-4	CASSSQGQYYEQYF	TGTGCCAGCAGTTCCCAGGGACAGTACTACGAGCAGTACTTC
few	TRBJ2-7	.	TRBV18	CASSPWTDSYEQYF	TGTGCCAGCTCACCTTGGACGGACTCCTACGAGCAGTACTTC
.	TRBJ1-2	TRBD1	TRBV6-2/TRBV6-3	CASSYSQTGTVSYGYTF	TGTGCCAGCAGTTACTCGCAGACAGGGACCGTGAGCTATGGCTACACCTTC
many	TRBJ2-7	TRBD2	TRBV7-2	CASSLASGREHEQYF	TGTGCCAGCAGCTTAGCCAGCGGGAGGGAACACGAGCAGTACTTC
.	TRBJ2-1	.	TRBV6-6	CASSYNRAPEQFF	TGTGCCAGCAGTTACAACAGGGCTCCTGAGCAGTTCTTC
.	TRBJ2-3	TRBD2	TRBV6-5	CASSYYSSGGGTDTQYF	TGTGCCAGCAGTTACTACTCTAGCGGGGGGGGTACAGATACGCAGTATTTT
.	TRBJ2-1	TRBD2	TRBV27	CASSLYRGRDEQFF	TGTGCCAGCAGTCTATATCGGGGGAGGGATGAGCAGTTCTTC
.	TRBJ2-7	TRBD1	TRBV29-1	CSVGPQGRDYEQYF	TGCAGCGTTGGGCCACAGGGGCGAGACTACGAGCAGTACTTC
.	TRBJ2-1	TRBD2	TRBV6-5	CASSYSTSSYNEQFF	TGTGCCAGCAGTTACTCGACTAGCAGCTACAATGAGCAGTTCTTC
.	TRBJ2-6	TRBD1	TRBV18	CASSPQRTGSGANVLTF	TGTGCCAGCTCACCGCAAAGGACAGGCTCTGGGGCCAACGTCCTGACTTTC
.	TRBJ1-5	.	TRBV9	CASSVDGQGNQPQHF	TGTGCCAGCAGCGTAGACGGGCAGGGCAATCAGCCCCAGCATTTT
few	TRBJ2-2	.	TRBV28	CASSFLGQNTGELFF	TGTGCCAGCAGTTTCCTTGGACAGAACACCGGGGAGCTGTTTTTT
few	TRBJ2-7	.	TRBV7-8	CASSPPRGYEQYF	TGTGCCAGCAGCCCCCCCAGGGGTTACGAGCAGTACTTC
.	TRBJ2-3	.	TRBV4-2	CASSQVSSTDTQYF	TGTGCCAGCAGCCAAGTTTCTAGCACAGATACGCAGTATTTT
many	TRBJ2-4	.	TRBV13	CASSFFQQDHHNIQYF	TGTGCCAGCAGCTTTTTTCAACAGGACCACCATAACATTCAGTACTTC
.	TRBJ2-7	.	TRBV21-1	CASLLGPNEQYF	TGTGCCAGCCTTTTGGGACCAAACGAGCAGTACTTC
few	TRBJ2-7	TRBD1	TRBV7-2	CASSPRVGQGTEQYF	TGTGCCAGCAGCCCGAGAGTGGGACAGGGCACCGAGCAGTACTTC
few	TRBJ2-1	.	TRBV29-1	CSCAQGYNEQFF	TGCAGCTGTGCCCAGGGTTACAATGAGCAGTTCTTC
few	TRBJ2-7	.	TRBV5-1	CASKQDSSYEQYF	TGCGCCAGCAAACAGGACTCTTCCTACGAGCAGTACTTC
.	TRBJ2-5	TRBD2	TRBV28	CASSLLTSGGAEETQYF	TGTGCCAGCAGTTTGCTTACTAGCGGGGGGGCCGAGGAGACCCAGTACTTC
.	TRBJ2-1	TRBD2	TRBV9	CASSAPGTSRGGEQFF	TGTGCCAGCAGCGCCCCCGGGACTAGTCGGGGGGGTGAGCAGTTCTTC
.	TRBJ1-1	.	TRBV12-3/TRBV12-4	CASSQTVTEAFF	TGTGCCAGCAGTCAGACAGTAACAGAAGCTTTCTTT
.	TRBJ2-7	TRBD1	TRBV9	CASSKDRAGYEQYF	TGTGCCAGCAGCAAAGACAGGGCTGGCTACGAGCAGTACTTC